This T cell receptor beta chain was identified during a study of blood T cell repertoires in COVID-19. As for the study in general: Samples of COVID-19 (acute and convalescent) were obtained from the United States, Italy and Spain.

The V segment lost 8 bases and the J segment 6 bases; nucleotides outside the gene matches: 15. Germline assignment: CDR1 KGHSH and CDR2 LQKENI. This CDR3 region has 15 residues. Sequencing was performed with immunoSEQ multiplex PCR; in TCRdb, only in-frame clones are kept and a portion is missing. The top ten hold about 47% of the sample, which has just under 65,000 clones, about three quarters seen once. The sample was peripheral blood. The gene calls are TRBV18 and TRBJ2-7; 8 nucleotides match TRBD2. The clonotype originates from a woman aged 80 or older with acute or convalescent COVID-19. CDR3 amino acids: CASAPGRSGSSEQYF. For the CDR3, the DNA is TGTGCCAGCGCCCCTGGTAGGAGCGGGAGTAGCGAGCAGTACTTC. The complete variable domain, with remaining parts taken from reference TRBV18 and TRBJ2-7, reads NAGVMQNPRHLVRRRGQEARLRCSPMKGHSHVYWYRQLPEEGLKFMVYLQKENIIDESGMPKERFSAEFPKEGPSILRIQQVVRGDSAAYFCASAPGRSGSSEQYFGPGTRLTVT.